The next 8 T cell receptor beta chains were all read from a single sample in a study of blood T cell repertoires in COVID-19 (dated by TCRdb to 2019 to 2021). Library method: the immunoSEQ multiplex PCR assay. TCRdb took over this immuneACCESS table, retaining in-frame rearrangements with V and J assigned. Such tables are incomplete; in checked studies, under half of the missing clones stem from an unresolved V gene, and the remainder is unexplained. A total of approximately 190,000 clones appear in this sample, 90% of them only once. The ten largest clones add up to approximately 0.56% of the sample. Sequenced: peripheral blood. Receptor source: a man aged 50-60 years with acute or convalescent COVID-19.

V usage is TRBV4-1 and J usage is TRBJ2-7, with 8 bases that match TRBD2. The CDR3 extends over 14 amino acids. Germline-derived CDR1 and CDR2 are MGHRA and YSYEKL. The trim removed 5 bases at V and 4 bases at J, leaving 7 bases unmatched. CDR3 sequence: CASSFREGIYEQYF. CDR3 DNA sequence: TGCGCCAGCAGCTTCCGGGAGGGGATATACGAGCAGTACTTC.

The genes are TRBV10-2 and TRBJ2-7; 7 nucleotides align to TRBD2. The germline gives CDR1 WSHSY, CDR2 SAAADI. Germline trimming cut 6 bases from V and 4 bases from J; bases unmatched to any gene: 9. CDR3 length: 14 amino acids. CDR3 DNA: TGCGCCAGCAGCGCGGACTTGGGAGGGTACGAGCAGTACGTC. Protein: CASSADLGGYEQYV.

The chain links TRBV6-5 to TRBJ2-3, with no clear D. The CDR3 consists of 16 residues. The V end was cut by 0 bases, the J end by 1 base, with 11 bases between. Germline CDR1 is MNHEY and CDR2 is SVGAGI. CDR3 region: CASSYSWPPRTDTQYF. Here the CDR3 DNA reads TGTGCCAGCAGTTACTCGTGGCCCCCCCGCACAGATACGCAGTATTTT.

The V and J genes are TRBV7-6 and TRBJ2-1; maybe TRBD2 (6 bases). The length of the CDR3 is 14 residues. Between the trimmed V and J ends, which lost 5 bases and 6 bases, there was a span of 14 bases. Germline V lookup: CDR1 SGHVS, CDR2 FNYEAQ. The CDR3 here is CASSRGSLGNEQFF. As DNA, the CDR3 is TGTGCCAGCAGCCGGGGGTCTCTCGGCAATGAGCAGTTCTTC.

The CDR3 sequence is CASSPLADRGGGTEAFF. CDR3 coding DNA: TGTGCCAGCTCACCATTAGCGGACAGGGGAGGGGGCACTGAAGCTTTCTTT. The chain links TRBV18 to TRBJ1-1; TRBD1 aligns across 9 bases. V gave up 2 bases and J gave up 4 bases; unmatched junction bases: 11. Germline CDR1 KGHSH, CDR2 LQKENI. This CDR3 contains 17 residues.

V is TRBV30 and J is TRBJ2-1, with D tentatively TRBD2 (5 bases). Germline V lookup: CDR1 GTSNPN, CDR2 SVGIG (reference sequence). This CDR3 is 15 amino acids long. Trimming cost V 1 base and J 4 bases, with 14 bases left between them. CDR3 protein: CAWSDAADHYNEQFF. As DNA, the CDR3 is TGTGCCTGGAGTGATGCAGCGGACCATTACAATGAGCAGTTCTTC.

The chain couples TRBV12-1 to TRBJ1-5; the table's D gene call, TRBD1, was not cross checked with the DNA. TRBV12-1 corresponds to a pseudogene. The CDR3 loop spans 16 amino acids. Here the CDR3 DNA reads TGTGCCAGCACTCTGGACACAAAAGATAGCAATCAGCCCCAGCATTTT. Encoded protein: CASTLDTKDSNQPQHF.

The J gene is TRBJ2-7, the V gene TRBV5-1; 8 positions agree with TRBD1. The CDR3 extends over 16 amino acids. In germline, CDR1 is SGHRS, CDR2 YFSETQ. V shed 5 bases and J 3 bases; nucleotides not matched to a gene: 13. CDR3 DNA: TGCGCCAGCAGGCGTGCCGTCGACAGGGGAGTCTACGAGCAGTACTTC. Amino acid sequence: CASRRAVDRGVYEQYF.